This entry features one T cell receptor beta chain sequence. Trimming removed 5 bases from V and 7 bases from J; junction bases left unmatched: 9. The CDR3 has 14 amino acids. Germline loops: CDR1 SEHNR, CDR2 FQNEAQ (reference sequence). The repertoire was sequenced with immunoSEQ multiplex PCR; TCRdb's copy has only in-frame clones and lacks some. The repertoire holds tens of thousands of clones, with 90% as singletons. Blood was sampled at baseline, cycle 4 day 1, and cycle 7 day 1. The sample belongs to a study of OX40 agonist ivuxolimab in advanced cancers. About the research overall: Roughly two fifths of patients had received prior checkpoint inhibitor therapy.

The genes are TRBV7-9 and TRBJ1-1; 8 bases match TRBD1. Sequenced material: CD4+ or CD8+ T cells sorted from blood, taken in a trial of the OX40 agonist ivuxolimab. This TCR was recovered from an adult with an advanced solid tumor such as melanoma, head and neck, liver or kidney cancer. CDR3 sequence: CASSPGQGLGEAFF. The DNA for the CDR3 is TGTGCCAGCAGCCCCGGACAGGGTTTGGGTGAAGCTTTCTTT.